This TCR beta chain was recovered during a study of T cells in tumors after PD-1 blockade. Study-level background: Tumor samples averaged roughly 27,000 templates (range about 550-99,264) and 6,041 unique clonotypes.

Each patient got pembrolizumab 200 mg every 3 weeks or cemiplimab 350 mg every 2 weeks. V was clipped by 2 bases and J by 0 bases, with 7 bases between them. The CDR3 length is 15 residues. Germline-derived CDR1 and CDR2 are MNHEY and SVGAGI. Measured with immunoSEQ multiplex PCR; TCRdb has only the in-frame clones, and not every one. The sample shows 4,000 or so clones, around two thirds of them seen only once. This TCR came from a human donor with cutaneous squamous cell carcinoma. The genes are TRBV6-5 and TRBJ1-4; D is unresolved. The sample here was tumor tissue, taken after anti-PD-1 treatment. Written as DNA, the CDR3 is TGTGCCAGCAGTTACGGTGGCGCAACTAATGAAAAACTGTTTTTT. Translation gives CASSYGGATNEKLFF.